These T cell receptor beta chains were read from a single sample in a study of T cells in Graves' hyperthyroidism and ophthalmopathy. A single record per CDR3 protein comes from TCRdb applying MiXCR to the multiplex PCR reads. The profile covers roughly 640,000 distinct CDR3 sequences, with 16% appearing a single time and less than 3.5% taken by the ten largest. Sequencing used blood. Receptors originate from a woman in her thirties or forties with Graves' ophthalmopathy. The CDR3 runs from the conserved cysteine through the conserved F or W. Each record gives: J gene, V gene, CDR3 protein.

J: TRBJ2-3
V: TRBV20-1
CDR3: CSANHLAGADTQYF

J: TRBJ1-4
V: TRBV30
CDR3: CAWSTGLDEKLFF

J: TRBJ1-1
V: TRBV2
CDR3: CASNRGWEGEAFF

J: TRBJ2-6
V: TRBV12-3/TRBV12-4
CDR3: CASTQQGLVRGANVLTF

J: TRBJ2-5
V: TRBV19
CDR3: CASSEIQGAGETQYF

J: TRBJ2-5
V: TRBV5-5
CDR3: CASSLSVSGAQETQYF

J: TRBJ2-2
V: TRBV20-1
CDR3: CSARPGGPTGELFF

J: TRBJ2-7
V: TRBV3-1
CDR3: CASGWPTPTYEQYF

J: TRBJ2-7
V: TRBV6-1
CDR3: CASRNLRGLSIEQYF

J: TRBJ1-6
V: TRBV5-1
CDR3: CASSLDAGANSPLHF

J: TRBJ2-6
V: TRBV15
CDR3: CAISDRDSGANVLTF